The next 7 T cell receptor beta chains were all read from a single sample in a study of blood T cell repertoires in COVID-19. TCRdb's table, derived via immunoSEQ multiplex PCR, lists solely in-frame clones and lacks some. Of 110,000 or so clones listed, over 70% are singletons. The sequencing sample was made of peripheral blood. The receptors were gathered from a man aged 50 or older with acute or convalescent COVID-19.

This chain connects TRBV12-3 or TRBV12-4 to TRBJ1-1; D is uncertain. V was trimmed by 7 bases and J by 7 bases, leaving 10 bases between them. The CDR3 length is 11 residues. The DNA of the CDR3 is TGTGCCAGCAATTTTGGAGGTGAAGCTTTCTTT. Its protein product is CASNFGGEAFF.

The chain combines TRBV5-1 with TRBJ2-7; TRBD2 matches 7 bases. V was pared by 2 bases and J by 5 bases, with 7 bases of the junction left unmatched. Germline V lookup: CDR1 SGHRS, CDR2 YFSETQ. The CDR3 contains 14 residues. The CDR3 DNA follows: TGCGCCAGCAGCTTTGGGAGGGGCAGGAACGAGCAGTACTTC. As protein: CASSFGRGRNEQYF. The full variable domain, rest sourced from reference TRBV5-1 and TRBJ2-7, is KAGVTQTPRYLIKTRGQQVTLSCSPISGHRSVSWYQQTPGQGLQFLFEYFSETQRNKGNFPGRFSGRQFSNSRSEMNVSTLELGDSALYLCASSFGRGRNEQYFGPGTRLTVT.

The rearrangement joins TRBV6-6 to TRBJ1-3, with a tentative D call TRBD1 (6 bases). Looked up from germline, CDR1 is MNHNY and CDR2 is SVGAGI (reference sequence). This CDR3 has 15 amino acids. V was pared by 6 bases and J by 0 bases, with 12 bases between. The CDR3 loop is CASSSQGSSGNTIYF. The DNA of the CDR3 is TGTGCCAGCAGCTCACAGGGAAGCTCTGGAAACACCATATATTTT.

The gene calls are TRBV2 and TRBJ1-5; 7 bases are a match to TRBD1. This CDR3 contains 16 residues. From germline, CDR1 is SNHLY and CDR2 FYNNEI. The junction had 10 bases not matched to a gene; V was cut back by 6 bases and J by 2 bases. The CDR3 DNA follows: TGTGCCAGCAGGGATCCCCTGACAGGGCGCAATCAGCCCCAGCATTTT. Translating it yields CASRDPLTGRNQPQHF.

This clone turned up a few times. The V gene is TRBV18, the J gene TRBJ1-5, with TRBD1 matching 10 bases. This CDR3 has 15 residues. Germline V gene lookup returns CDR1 KGHSH and CDR2 LQKENI. The junction had 3 bases not matched to a gene; V was cut back by 3 bases and J by 4 bases. The CDR3 DNA reads TGTGCCAGCTCACCCGGGACAGGGGTGAATCAGCCCCAGCATTTT. As protein: CASSPGTGVNQPQHF.

The count of this clone is one. The chain carries TRBV7-8 and TRBJ1-1; 7 bases match TRBD1. Trimming removed 7 bases from V and 5 bases from J; junction bases left unmatched: 16. Germline V CDR1 and CDR2: SGHVS, FQNEAQ. The length of the CDR3 is 16 residues. CDR3 sequence: CASTLGLTGRGTEAFF. The CDR3 DNA follows: TGTGCCAGCACCTTGGGACTGACAGGGAGAGGGACTGAAGCTTTCTTT.

The chain joins TRBV28 to TRBJ2-2, with TRBD2 as a possible D gene (6 bases). Looked up from germline, CDR1 is MDHEN and CDR2 is SYDVKM. Trimming cost V 6 bases and J 8 bases, with 22 bases left between them. The CDR3 totals 16 residues. CDR3 nucleotide sequence: TGTGCCAGCAGCCAAGATCGTCGGCGGGGTCCTGGGGAGCTGTTTTTT. This encodes CASSQDRRRGPGELFF.